The present TCR beta chain was sequenced within a study of identical twins. Germline assignment: CDR1 SGHDN and CDR2 FVKESK. J was trimmed by 4 bases and V by 5 bases; bases with no gene match: 3. The CDR3 loop spans 13 amino acids. This clonotype was found a few times. Its cognate antigen is unknown. Study-level results: The more abundant beta clonotypes in cord blood had fewer insertions, and memory repertoires did not show this. Researchers reported weaker excess twin sharing in beta out-of-frame sequences.

A universal primer site came from template switching; cDNA carried unique molecular identifiers. TCRdb re-analysed the 5' RACE reads in MiXCR, keeping a single row per CDR3 protein. Here the sample spans about 490,000 distinct CDR3 sequences, roughly 15% being singletons. These data are also associated with another study on yellow fever vaccine responses in identical twins.

The origin of this receptor is a woman between 18 and 30 years old in good health. The sample consisted of CD4+ T cells sorted from blood. The gene calls are TRBV14 and TRBJ2-5; TRBD1 aligns across 8 bases. This CDR3 is CASSTQGAETQYF. The CDR3 coding sequence is TGTGCCAGCAGCACCCAGGGGGCAGAGACCCAGTACTTC.